The clone carrying this T cell receptor (beta chain) was counted many times. The antigen remains unidentified. This specimen belongs to a study of read filtering for tumor transcriptome and immune sequencing. Turning to the study itself: Under 10 patients were R-ISS I, roughly 17 were R-ISS II, 6 or 7 were R-ISS III. Transcriptome libraries were built from DNase-treated RNA. Study conclusions and caveats: Compared with RNA-seq, IR-seq gave much higher clonotype depth and reliability.

From germline, CDR1 is DFQATT and CDR2 SNEGSKA (reference sequence). V lost 7 bases to trimming and J lost 4 bases, with 10 bases between them. The CDR3 length is 12 residues. Every patient had bone marrow sampled while the disease was active. This library used approximately 390 ng RNA and molecular barcoded adaptors spanning alpha/delta and beta/gamma chains. TCRdb processed the reads anew with MiXCR; each CDR3 protein has one entry. Counted here are 30,000 to 35,000 distinct CDR3 sequences, around a sixth occurring once; the ten biggest clones make up under 20%. This receptor was obtained from a donor at least 40 years old with multiple myeloma. This chain joins TRBV20-1 and TRBJ2-2; perhaps TRBD1 as D (5 bases). Sequenced input: a population of CD138-negative cells sorted from bone marrow. CDR3 loop: CSGQGVTGELFF. The CDR3 nucleotides read TGCAGTGGCCAGGGTGTCACCGGGGAGCTGTTTTTT.